This TCR beta chain derives from a study of T cells in Graves' hyperthyroidism and ophthalmopathy. In its sample, this clonotype was seen many times. The source material, RNA transcripts, was used to amplify TCR beta CDR3 regions. A set of HTBI primers served as the primers for a first-round RT-PCR of the TCR CDR3. TCRdb analysed the multiplex PCR reads with MiXCR anew, one entry per CDR3 protein. The table records about 350,000 distinct CDR3 sequences, more than 11% of them present only once. Between the trimmed V and J ends, which lost 5 bases and 9 bases, there was a span of 11 bases. The CDR3 runs 12 residues. The germline gives CDR1 MDHEN, CDR2 SYDVKM.

This sequence was found in a woman in her 30s with Graves' hyperthyroidism. The chain carries TRBV28 and TRBJ2-1; D uncertain. Material: blood. CDR3 region: CASSLLGSEQFF. The CDR3 bases are TGTGCCAGCAGTCTTCTAGGCAGTGAGCAGTTCTTC.